The 28 T cell receptor beta chains presented below share a single source sample, sequenced in a study of blood T cell repertoires in COVID-19. The protocol was immunoSEQ multiplex PCR, while the TCRdb copy is restricted to in-frame clones and leaves out a portion. The sample lists roughly 220,000 clones, approximately 82% occurring once. The specimen sequenced was PBMCs or T cells enriched from blood (not recorded which). These receptors were obtained from a man in his forties who had recovered from COVID-19.

This chain joins TRBV5-1 and TRBJ1-1; TRBD1 is a possible D gene (6 bases). Germline V gene sequence: CDR1 SGHRS, CDR2 YFSETQ. This CDR3 contains 13 residues. With 5 bases removed from V and 11 bases from J, the gap between germline ends came to 19 bases. The CDR3 DNA is TGCGCCAGCAGAACCACAGGGAGCCCCGATGCTTTCTTT. Its translation: CASRTTGSPDAFF.

The chain uses TRBV7-2 and TRBJ2-3, with D possibly being TRBD1 (6 bases). The CDR3 length is 15 residues. The V end lost 4 bases, the J end lost 0 bases, and 11 bases lay between the germline ends. CDR1 is SGHTA and CDR2 is FQGNSA in the germline V gene. The CDR3 DNA follows: TGTGCCAGCAGCTCCGGGACAATAAGCACAGATACGCAGTATTTT. The encoded protein is CASSSGTISTDTQYF.

The chain employs TRBV18 and TRBJ2-5; D might be TRBD2 (6 bases). The CDR3 is 13 amino acids. The germline V gene encodes CDR1 KGHSH and CDR2 LQKENI. V lost 0 bases to trimming and J lost 5 bases, with 7 bases between them. In DNA, the CDR3 is TGTGCCAGCTCACCACCGGGGAGGGAGACCCAGTACTTC. Translating it yields CASSPPGRETQYF.

The chain is built from TRBV28 and TRBJ1-4; D remains ambiguous. CDR3 length: 14 residues. CDR1 and CDR2 from the germline V gene are MDHEN and SYDVKM. The V end lost 3 bases, the J end lost 3 bases, and 8 bases lay between the germline ends. As DNA, the CDR3 is TGTGCCAGCAGTTTGAGTCTGGCTAATGAAAAACTGTTTTTT. This codes for CASSLSLANEKLFF. The full variable domain, rest sourced from reference TRBV28 and TRBJ1-4, is DVKVTQSSRYLVKRTGEKVFLECVQDMDHENMFWYRQDPGLGLRLIYFSYDVKMKEKGDIPEGYSVSREKKERFSLILESASTNQTSMYLCASSLSLANEKLFFGSGTQLSVL.

The CDR3 loop is CASSHPRETGGDTEAFF. CDR3 coding DNA: TGCGCCAGCAGTCACCCCCGGGAGACGGGAGGAGACACTGAAGCTTTCTTT. The J gene is TRBJ1-1, the V gene TRBV23-1; no clear D. TRBV23-1 is an ORF, with its function uncertain. V was trimmed by 3 bases and J by 3 bases, leaving 20 bases between them. The CDR3 is 17 amino acids.

This clone has only one observation. The rearrangement joins TRBV11-2 to TRBJ2-2; 14 bases fit TRBD2. The CDR3 sequence is 17 residues long. V was pared by 3 bases and J by 4 bases, with 4 bases of the junction left unmatched. Germline lookup yields CDR1 SGHAT and CDR2 FQNNGV. This CDR3 reads CASSLTSGGARTGELFF. The CDR3 nucleotides are TGTGCCAGCAGCTTGACTAGCGGGGGGGCCCGCACCGGGGAGCTGTTTTTT.

This chain connects TRBV5-8 to TRBJ2-3; 14 positions match TRBD2. J gave up 4 bases and V 4 bases, and 5 bases lay outside the gene matches. In germline, CDR1 is SGHTS, CDR2 YDEGEE. This CDR3 has 16 residues. The CDR3 is CASSQGLAGEADTQYF. CDR3 bases: TGTGCCAGCAGCCAGGGACTAGCGGGAGAGGCAGATACGCAGTATTTT.

This clone occurred a few times. As DNA, the CDR3 is TGCGCCAGCAGCTCAGGGGTATTGAGGGCTGAAGCTTTCTTT. Amino acid sequence: CASSSGVLRAEAFF. The V and J genes are TRBV5-1 and TRBJ1-1; possible D gene TRBD1, 6 bases. The CDR3 consists of 14 residues. The germline V and J ends were trimmed by 3 bases and 6 bases, with 15 bases remaining between them. The germline gives CDR1 SGHRS, CDR2 YFSETQ.

J is TRBJ2-7 and V is TRBV2; perhaps TRBD1 as D (6 bases). Germline V gene lookup returns CDR1 SNHLY and CDR2 FYNNEI. The V gene lost 4 bases and the J gene lost 6 bases, with 10 bases spanning the gap. This CDR3 has 12 residues. CDR3 nucleotides: TGTGCCAGCAGTGCACAGGGTACCGAGCAGTACTTC. Its protein is CASSAQGTEQYF.

This chain joins TRBV30 and TRBJ1-1, with a tentative D call TRBD1 (5 bases). V was pared by 5 bases and J by 3 bases, with 13 bases between. This CDR3 contains 13 residues. Per germline, CDR1 GTSNPN and CDR2 SVGIG (reference sequence). CDR3 protein: CAWGRGRYTEAFF. Here the CDR3 DNA reads TGTGCCTGGGGGAGGGGAAGATACACTGAAGCTTTCTTT.

The V and J genes are TRBV5-4 and TRBJ1-5, with D perhaps matching TRBD1 (5 bases). The germline V gene has CDR1 SGHNT and CDR2 YYREEE (reference sequence). The CDR3 runs 16 residues. The V end was cut by 0 bases, the J end by 1 base, with 11 bases between. The CDR3 is CASSLGGGGSNQPQHF. CDR3 coding DNA: TGTGCCAGCAGCTTGGGCGGGGGAGGAAGCAATCAGCCCCAGCATTTT.

This clone was picked up a small number of times. The J gene is TRBJ2-1, the V gene TRBV6-2 or TRBV6-3; TRBD2 matches at 9 bases. Trimming cost V 1 base and J 7 bases; bases outside gene matches: 8. Germline CDR1 reads MNHEY; CDR2 reads SVGEGT. CDR3 length: 16 residues. The CDR3 DNA is TGTGCCAGCAGTTACTTGCGACTAGCGGCGTTTAATGAGCAGTTCTTC. Translation: CASSYLRLAAFNEQFF.

This clone occurred a few times. The chain uses TRBV12-3 or TRBV12-4 and TRBJ1-3; D uncertain. The length of the CDR3 is 12 residues. The V end lost 7 bases, the J end lost 4 bases, and 8 bases lay between the germline ends. The DNA of the CDR3 is TGTGCCAGCACCACAGAGGGAAACACCATATATTTT. It translates to CASTTEGNTIYF.

The chain links TRBV6-5 to TRBJ2-5; 7 bases are shared with TRBD1. Germline trimming cut 6 bases from V and 4 bases from J; bases unmatched to any gene: 5. Germline CDR1 MNHEY, CDR2 SVGAGI. The length of the CDR3 is 13 residues. The CDR3, as DNA: TGTGCCAGCAGACCGACAGGGAGAGAGACCCAGTACTTC. It specifies CASRPTGRETQYF.

The V call is TRBV3-1 (or the pseudogene TRBV3-2), the J call TRBJ1-5, with TRBD1 matching over 8 bases. CDR1 and CDR2 (germline): LGHDT, YNNKEL (reference sequence). The CDR3 has 15 amino acids. The V gene end was trimmed by 2 bases and the J gene end by 6 bases; junction bases not matched to a gene: 6. The CDR3 bases are TGTGCCAGCAGCCAAACCACAGGGGGTGGTCAGCCCCAGCATTTT. It encodes CASSQTTGGGQPQHF.

The chain couples TRBV6-5 to TRBJ1-5; no clear D gene. V shed 6 bases and J shed 3 bases, with 15 bases lying between them. The germline gives CDR1 MNHEY, CDR2 SVGAGI. This CDR3 has 15 residues. CDR3 nucleotides: TGTGCCAGCAGATTGGAGGGTCAATTCAATCAGCCCCAGCATTTT. It encodes CASRLEGQFNQPQHF.

The V gene is TRBV2, the J gene TRBJ2-7, with D possibly TRBD1 on 7 matching bases. The CDR3 is 12 residues long. Germline values: CDR1 SNHLY, CDR2 FYNNEI. The ends were cut back, 6 bases at V and 4 bases at J, with 10 bases in the middle. CDR3: CASREGQYEQYF. CDR3 DNA: TGTGCCAGCAGGGAGGGACAGTACGAGCAGTACTTC.

This clone was counted only a few times. The chain recombines TRBV19 with TRBJ1-1; 8 nucleotides match TRBD1. Germline V lookup: CDR1 LNHDA, CDR2 SQIVND (reference sequence). The CDR3 extends over 15 amino acids. V was pared by 6 bases and J by 8 bases, with 14 bases of the junction left unmatched. CDR3 protein: CASSSPRQGNMEAFF. The CDR3 DNA reads TGTGCCAGTAGCAGCCCACGACAGGGGAACATGGAAGCTTTCTTT.

V is TRBV10-3 and J is TRBJ2-2, with D possibly TRBD2 on 5 matching bases. This CDR3 comprises 14 residues. Between the trimmed V and J ends, which lost 3 bases and 2 bases, there was a span of 7 bases. Germline CDR1 ENHRY, CDR2 SYGVKD. The CDR3: CAISDRENTGELFF. The CDR3 DNA reads as TGTGCCATCAGTGATCGGGAAAACACCGGGGAGCTGTTTTTT.

The chain couples TRBV12-3 or TRBV12-4 to TRBJ2-7; D unclear. V was clipped by 6 bases and J by 4 bases, with 13 bases between them. CDR3 length: 13 residues. This CDR3 reads CASSGRSPYEQYF. The CDR3 coding sequence is TGTGCCAGCAGCGGCAGGTCGCCATACGAGCAGTACTTC.

The CDR3 DNA follows: TGTGCCAGCAGCTTGGTCGAGGGAACCTACGAGCAGTACTTC. It is translated as CASSLVEGTYEQYF. This chain joins TRBV5-6 and TRBJ2-7, with D possibly matching TRBD2 (5 bases). The CDR3 totals 14 residues. V lost 0 bases and J 2 bases, leaving 9 bases between the germline ends. Germline V CDR1 and CDR2: SGHDT, YYEEEE.

The chain links TRBV18 to TRBJ2-2; D is uncertain. Germline CDR1 is KGHSH and CDR2 is LQKENI. V dropped 3 bases and J dropped 0 bases, with 8 bases sitting between them. There are 15 residues in the CDR3. The CDR3 DNA reads TGTGCCAGCTCACCTTTTGTCGCGAACACCGGGGAGCTGTTTTTT. Protein product: CASSPFVANTGELFF.

V usage is TRBV4-1 and J usage is TRBJ1-6; 8 bases line up with TRBD1. Trimming cost V 2 bases and J 7 bases; bases outside gene matches: 10. The CDR3 consists of 17 residues. CDR1 and CDR2 from the germline V gene are MGHRA and YSYEKL. The CDR3 DNA sequence: TGCGCCAGCAGCCAAAACTGGGGACAGGAGGGAAATTCACCCCTCCACTTT. The encoded protein is CASSQNWGQEGNSPLHF.

The chain couples TRBV28 to TRBJ2-1, with 11 nucleotides matching TRBD2. The trim removed 3 bases at V and 0 bases at J, leaving 7 bases unmatched. Germline loops: CDR1 MDHEN, CDR2 SYDVKM. The CDR3 runs to 18 residues. Written as DNA, the CDR3 is TGTGCCAGCAGTTTTATCCTAGCGGGGGGATTCTCCTACAATGAGCAGTTCTTC. As protein: CASSFILAGGFSYNEQFF.

The V and J genes are TRBV6-1 and TRBJ1-1; a weak D match, TRBD1 (6 bases). Trimming removed 1 base from V and 2 bases from J, with 8 bases in between. This CDR3 contains 14 residues. Germline CDR1 is MNHNS and CDR2 is SASEGT. CDR3 sequence reads: CASSEVGANTEAFF. CDR3 nucleotides: TGTGCCAGCAGTGAAGTGGGGGCCAACACTGAAGCTTTCTTT.

J is TRBJ2-3 and V is TRBV4-1, with 7 positions matching TRBD2. With V trimmed by 4 bases and J by 1 base, 5 bases remained unmatched. Germline values: CDR1 MGHRA, CDR2 YSYEKL. This CDR3 region has 15 residues. For the CDR3, the DNA is TGCGCCAGCAGCCGCCCTAGCGGAGGCACAGATACGCAGTATTTT. It codes for CASSRPSGGTDTQYF.

This clone was recorded once. The J gene is TRBJ1-2, the V gene TRBV9; D might be TRBD1 (5 bases). Germline CDR1 is SGDLS and CDR2 is YYNGEE. Trimming took 7 bases from V and 5 from J, leaving 18 bases between them. The CDR3 consists of 14 residues. In DNA, the CDR3 is TGTGCCAGCTCCCGGGGGTCGGAAGAGTATGGCTACACCTTC. This encodes CASSRGSEEYGYTF. The whole variable domain, remainder taken from reference TRBV9 and TRBJ1-2, is DSGVTQTPKHLITATGQRVTLRCSPRSGDLSVYWYQQSLDQGLQFLIQYYNGEERAKGNILERFSAQQFPDLHSELNLSSLELGDSALYFCASSRGSEEYGYTFGSGTRLTVV.

The gene calls are TRBV4-2 and TRBJ2-1, with 7 nucleotides matching TRBD2. The CDR3 runs 16 residues. CDR1 is LGHNA, CDR2 YNFKEQ, per germline. V lost 4 bases, J lost 9 bases, and 15 bases stayed unmatched. CDR3 residues: CASSPALAEGRVEQFF. The CDR3 DNA sequence: TGTGCCAGCAGCCCCGCCCTAGCGGAAGGAAGGGTTGAGCAGTTCTTC.